The present T cell receptor (beta chain) was sequenced within a study of blood T cell repertoires in COVID-19. In the study overall: The study drew acute and convalescent COVID-19 samples from the United States, Italy and Spain. The analysed material was cDNA or gDNA that came from T cells, B-cell-depleted T cells, or PBMCs.

The CDR3 has 15 residues. The junction had 14 bases not matched to a gene; V was cut back by 5 bases and J by 8 bases. Germline V lookup: CDR1 MNHEY, CDR2 SVGEGT. Authors' data handling: The assay estimated nucleated cells by amplifying reference gene primers. Using immunoSEQ multiplex PCR, the repertoire was profiled, and TCRdb retains in-frame clones only, with some absent. D and trimming come from the DNA, and the V and J calls and clone size come from that table. Here the sample spans about 19,000 clones, over 70% being singletons. The receptor was derived from a human donor in a cohort sampled during active COVID-19. J is TRBJ1-1 and V is TRBV6-2 or TRBV6-3, with 7 positions matching TRBD1. The sequenced sample consisted of peripheral blood. CDR3 DNA sequence: TGTGCCAGCAGTAAGAAAGGGGGCGTCATATTCGAAGCTTTCTTT. Translating gives CASSKKGGVIFEAFF.